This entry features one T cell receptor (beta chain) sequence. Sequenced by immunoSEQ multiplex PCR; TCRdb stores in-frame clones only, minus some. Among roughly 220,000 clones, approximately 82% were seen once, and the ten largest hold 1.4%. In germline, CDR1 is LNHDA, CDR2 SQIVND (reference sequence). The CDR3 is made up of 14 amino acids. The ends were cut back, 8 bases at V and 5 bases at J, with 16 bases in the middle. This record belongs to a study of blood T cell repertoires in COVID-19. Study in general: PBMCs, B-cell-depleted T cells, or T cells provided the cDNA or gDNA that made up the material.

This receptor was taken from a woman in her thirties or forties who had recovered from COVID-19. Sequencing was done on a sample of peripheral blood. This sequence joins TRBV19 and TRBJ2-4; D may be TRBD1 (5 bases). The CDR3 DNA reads TGTGCCAGTCTGGACATATCGGTTGAAAACATTCAGTACTTC. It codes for CASLDISVENIQYF.